This T cell receptor beta chain was sequenced for a study of human T cells and chemical hapten exposure. The wider study: Sensitization employed 2% DPC on roughly 2 cm by roughly 2 cm of upper inner arm skin.

This clonotype was counted many times. Time point in this sample: patch test 1, 2 weeks after DPC sensitization. Treatment in this sample: therapeutic diphenylcyclopropenone sensitization with weekly scalp DPC. Prior to each patch test being applied, blood was drawn. People who gave samples had alopecia, were 18 to 70 years old, and were suitable for DPC. From whole blood left unfractionated, total RNA was extracted. From the RACE reads, TCRdb called clonotypes with MiXCR, one entry per CDR3 protein. Of more than 80,000 distinct CDR3 sequences in the sample, around 7.8% were seen once. The input for sequencing was whole blood, taken in connection with sensitization to the hapten diphenylcyclopropenone (DPC). This receptor was obtained from a woman aged 25-40 years with alopecia areata. Some clones in this sample may be carry-over from other donors' samples.

CDR3 sequence reads: CASSFGYEQYF. DNA of the CDR3: TGTGCCAGCAGTTTCGGGTACGAGCAGTACTTC. This sequence joins TRBV12-3 or TRBV12-4 and TRBJ2-7; no clear D gene. The CDR3 runs to 11 residues. Trimming shortened V by 3 bases and J by 4 bases, and 4 bases separated the two germline ends.